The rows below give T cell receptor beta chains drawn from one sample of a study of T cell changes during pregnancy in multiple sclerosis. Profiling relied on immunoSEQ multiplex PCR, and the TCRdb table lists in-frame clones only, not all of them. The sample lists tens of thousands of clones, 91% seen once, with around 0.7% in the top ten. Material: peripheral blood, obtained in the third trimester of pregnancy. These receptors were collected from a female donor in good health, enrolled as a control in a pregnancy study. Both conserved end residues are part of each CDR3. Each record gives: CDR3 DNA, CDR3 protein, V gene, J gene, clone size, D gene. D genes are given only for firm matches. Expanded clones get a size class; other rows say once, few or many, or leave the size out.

DNA: TGTGCCAGCAGTTTTAGCGGGGGGCCGAACACCGGGGAGCTGTTTTTT
CDR3: CASSFSGGPNTGELFF
V: TRBV6-6
J: TRBJ2-2
size: -
D: TRBD2

DNA: TGTGCCAGCAGCCGCAGGCGGGCACCGGAGACCCAGTACTTC
CDR3: CASSRRRAPETQYF
V: TRBV7-2
J: TRBJ2-5
size: -
D: -

DNA: TGTGCCAGTAGTATAGATACTCGCAGGGGGAATTATGAAAAACTGTTTTTT
CDR3: CASSIDTRRGNYEKLFF
V: TRBV19
J: TRBJ1-4
size: once
D: TRBD1

DNA: TGTGCCAGCAGTCCGTGGACTAGCGGGAAGTCCTACGAGCAGTACTTC
CDR3: CASSPWTSGKSYEQYF
V: TRBV28
J: TRBJ2-7
size: -
D: TRBD2

DNA: TGCGCCAGCAGCCAAGACCAGGGAGAGACCCAGTACTTC
CDR3: CASSQDQGETQYF
V: TRBV4-1
J: TRBJ2-5
size: -
D: -

DNA: TGTGCCAGCAGTTTGATAAGAGGGGGCACCACTGAAGCTTTCTTT
CDR3: CASSLIRGGTTEAFF
V: TRBV2
J: TRBJ1-1
size: -
D: TRBD1

DNA: TGTGCCAGCGGGCAGGTGGCGTACAATGAGCAGTTCTTC
CDR3: CASGQVAYNEQFF
V: TRBV2
J: TRBJ2-1
size: -
D: -

DNA: TGTGCCAGCACCACCCACCCTAGCGGGCGGTACGAGCAGTACTTC
CDR3: CASTTHPSGRYEQYF
V: TRBV6-5
J: TRBJ2-7
size: -
D: TRBD2

DNA: TGTGCCAGCAGTTCCCTAGCGGGGGGAACCACAGATACGCAGTATTTT
CDR3: CASSSLAGGTTDTQYF
V: TRBV2
J: TRBJ2-3
size: -
D: TRBD2

DNA: TGCGCCAGCAGCCGGACAGGGGACTATGGCTACACCTTC
CDR3: CASSRTGDYGYTF
V: TRBV4-1
J: TRBJ1-2
size: -
D: TRBD1

DNA: TGTGCCAGCAGCGTAGTGGCGGGAACGGGCAATGAGCAGTTCTTC
CDR3: CASSVVAGTGNEQFF
V: TRBV9
J: TRBJ2-1
size: -
D: -

DNA: TGTGCCAGCAGCTGGCGGGCTGGCGAGACCCAGTACTTC
CDR3: CASSWRAGETQYF
V: TRBV7-2
J: TRBJ2-5
size: -
D: -

DNA: TGTGCCAGCAGCCTGGGGACACAGGGAAGAGGACAAAAACTGTTTTTT
CDR3: CASSLGTQGRGQKLFF
V: TRBV7-2
J: TRBJ1-4
size: -
D: -

DNA: TGTGCCAGTAGTTCCCCCGGGACTAGCGGAGGGTACGAGCAGTACTTC
CDR3: CASSSPGTSGGYEQYF
V: TRBV19
J: TRBJ2-7
size: -
D: TRBD2

DNA: TGTGCCAGCAGTGCAGGGAACACCGGGGAGCTGTTTTTT
CDR3: CASSAGNTGELFF
V: TRBV6-4
J: TRBJ2-2
size: once
D: -

DNA: TGTGCCACCAGCAGAGATTACCAGGGAATGAACGAGCAGTACTTC
CDR3: CATSRDYQGMNEQYF
V: TRBV15
J: TRBJ2-7
size: -
D: -

DNA: TGTGCCAGCGGGACTAGCGGCTACAATGAGCAGTTCTTC
CDR3: CASGTSGYNEQFF
V: TRBV6-5
J: TRBJ2-1
size: -
D: TRBD2

DNA: TGTGCCAGCAGCTTATTAGCGCGGGGCTATGGCTACACCTTC
CDR3: CASSLLARGYGYTF
V: TRBV7-2
J: TRBJ1-2
size: few
D: -

DNA: TGTGCCAGTAGTCTACGGAACACTGAAGCTTTCTTT
CDR3: CASSLRNTEAFF
V: TRBV19
J: TRBJ1-1
size: -
D: -

DNA: TGCGCCAGCAGCCAAGTGATGGACAGGTTTGATGGCTACACCTTC
CDR3: CASSQVMDRFDGYTF
V: TRBV4-1
J: TRBJ1-2
size: -
D: TRBD1

DNA: TGCAGTGCCTACAGCGGAGATCAGTACTTC
CDR3: CSAYSGDQYF
V: TRBV20-1
J: TRBJ2-7
size: once
D: -

DNA: TGTGCCAGCAGCTTTTCAGACAGGGGCGAGCAGTACTTC
CDR3: CASSFSDRGEQYF
V: TRBV7-9
J: TRBJ2-7
size: -
D: TRBD1

DNA: TGTGCCAGCAGCCAAAACAGGGCTGGGTATAATTCACCCCTCCACTTT
CDR3: CASSQNRAGYNSPLHF
V: TRBV7-2
J: TRBJ1-6
size: -
D: -

DNA: TGTGCCAGCAGCGACTGGCGGGAGTTCGGTACGCAGTATTTT
CDR3: CASSDWREFGTQYF
V: TRBV9
J: TRBJ2-3
size: -
D: TRBD2

DNA: TGTGCCAGCAGTTACCGGTCTAGCGGGGGCCAAGAGACCCAGTACTTC
CDR3: CASSYRSSGGQETQYF
V: TRBV6-6
J: TRBJ2-5
size: once
D: TRBD2

DNA: TGTGCCAGCAGCTTGGGATGGACAGGGGTAGAACAGCCCCAGCATTTT
CDR3: CASSLGWTGVEQPQHF
V: TRBV5-6
J: TRBJ1-5
size: -
D: TRBD1